This TCR beta chain was observed in a study of blood T cell repertoires in COVID-19. Across the study: Both acute and convalescent COVID-19 samples were obtained from the United States, Italy and Spain. T cells, B-cell-depleted T cells, or PBMCs supplied cDNA or gDNA.

Germline V gene data show CDR1 as ENHRY and CDR2 as SYGVKD. V lost 4 bases and J lost 4, with 7 bases in between. The CDR3 length is 13 residues. Under the authors' procedure: It was from reference gene primer amplification that nucleated cell counts were estimated. The assay was immunoSEQ multiplex PCR, and TCRdb's table has in-frame clones only and misses some. The V and J calls and clone size come from that table; D and trimming were worked out from the DNA. The sample has 39,000 or so clones, roughly 90% seen once; the top ten hold roughly 2%. Sequencing used peripheral blood. This sequence originates from a man between 50 and 59 years old with active COVID-19. This sequence joins TRBV10-3 and TRBJ2-2; D ambiguous. The CDR3 spells CAISVYSTGELFF. Here the CDR3 DNA reads TGTGCCATCAGTGTGTACAGCACCGGGGAGCTGTTTTTT.